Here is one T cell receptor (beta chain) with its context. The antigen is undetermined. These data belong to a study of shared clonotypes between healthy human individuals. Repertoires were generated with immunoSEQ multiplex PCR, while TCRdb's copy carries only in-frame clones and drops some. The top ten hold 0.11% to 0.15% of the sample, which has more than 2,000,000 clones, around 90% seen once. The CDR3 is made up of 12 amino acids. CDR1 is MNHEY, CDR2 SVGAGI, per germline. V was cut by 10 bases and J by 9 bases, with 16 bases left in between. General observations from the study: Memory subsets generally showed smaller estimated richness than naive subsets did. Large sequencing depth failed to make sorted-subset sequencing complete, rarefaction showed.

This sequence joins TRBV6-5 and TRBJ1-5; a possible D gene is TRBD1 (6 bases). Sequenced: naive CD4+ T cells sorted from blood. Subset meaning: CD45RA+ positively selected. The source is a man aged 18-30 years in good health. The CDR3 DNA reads TGTGCCACCCGCAGGGGATCTGGGCCCCAGCATTTT. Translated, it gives CATRRGSGPQHF.